The clone carrying this TCR beta chain was counted at least ten times. The entry originates in a study of HIV-infected children after antiretroviral therapy interruption. Unique molecular identifiers were included in an RNA-based 3' RACE TCR library. TCRdb reanalysed the 3' RACE reads using MiXCR and keeps one entry per CDR3 protein. The sample consists of approximately 96,000 distinct CDR3 sequences, 6% to 8.5% of them appearing once. This sample's treatment: PENTA 11 planned treatment interruption arm or continuous ART arm. The receptor's source is a pool of human donors with HIV. Sequencing was performed on CD45RA+ CD4+ T cells from PBMCs, pooled from several time points, taken from a donor given antiretroviral therapy, either interrupted or continuous. Subset of the sample: naive CD4+ CD45RA+ CD45RO- T cells.

CDR3 in DNA: TGTGCCAGCAGTCCAGGGCGGAACATTCAGTACTTC. It translates to CASSPGRNIQYF. This chain connects TRBV6-5 to TRBJ2-4; perhaps TRBD1 as D (5 bases). The germline V and J ends were trimmed by 5 bases and 7 bases, with 9 bases remaining between them. The CDR3 extends over 12 amino acids. Germline V gene lookup returns CDR1 MNHEY and CDR2 SVGAGI.